One sample yielded the 28 T cell receptor beta chains listed below, sequenced in a study of shared clonotypes between healthy human individuals. Only in-frame clones appear in the TCRdb table, and some are missing; sequencing was by immunoSEQ multiplex PCR. In the table there are 1,400,000 or so clones, approximately 98.5% of which are singletons. The sequencing input was naive CD4+ T cells sorted from blood. Regarding subset: CD45RA+ positively selected. The receptor source for this set is a man aged 25 to 45 in good health.

CDR3: CSVSHLNRVGHGYTF. DNA for the CDR3: TGCAGCGTCTCCCACCTCAACAGGGTTGGTCACGGCTACACCTTC. This chain links TRBV29-1 with TRBJ1-2, with D possibly TRBD1 on 6 matching bases. Trimming removed 6 bases from V and 8 bases from J, with 25 bases in between. The germline CDR1 and CDR2 sequences are SQVTM and ANQGSEA. This CDR3 comprises 15 residues. The full variable domain, completed using reference TRBV29-1 and TRBJ1-2, is SAVISQKPSRDICQRGTSLTIQCQVDSQVTMMFWYRQQPGQSLTLIATANQGSEATYESGFVIDKFPISRPNLTFSTLTVSNMSPEDSSIYLCSVSHLNRVGHGYTFGSGTRLTVV.

This rearrangement joins TRBV6-4 to TRBJ2-2; D gene ambiguous. V was trimmed by 0 bases and J by 7 bases, leaving 3 bases between them. The V gene's germline CDR1 is MRHNA and CDR2 SNTAGT. This CDR3 spans 12 amino acids. CDR3 nucleotides: TGTGCCAGCAGTGACTCGATCGGGGAGCTGTTTTTT. Its protein is CASSDSIGELFF.

The V and J genes are TRBV5-1 and TRBJ2-3, with 12 bases aligning to TRBD2. In germline, CDR1 is SGHRS, CDR2 YFSETQ. V shed 2 bases, J shed 4 bases, and the junction held 23 bases outside the gene matches. The CDR3 consists of 22 residues. The CDR3 DNA reads TGCGCCAGCAGCTTTCGGGGCGAATTTACTAGCGGGAGGCACCTCGGCCCAGATACGCAGTATTTT. Protein product: CASSFRGEFTSGRHLGPDTQYF. Full variable domain (rest looked up from reference TRBV5-1 and TRBJ2-3): KAGVTQTPRYLIKTRGQQVTLSCSPISGHRSVSWYQQTPGQGLQFLFEYFSETQRNKGNFPGRFSGRQFSNSRSEMNVSTLELGDSALYLCASSFRGEFTSGRHLGPDTQYFGPGTRLTVL.

J is TRBJ2-1 and V is TRBV12-5; perhaps TRBD2 as D (6 bases). V was trimmed by 2 bases and J by 0 bases, leaving 26 bases between them. The CDR3 runs 21 residues. CDR1 and CDR2 (germline): LGHNT, FRNRAP. CDR3 sequence reads: CASGLSLGTLAPIGSYNEQFF. The CDR3 DNA sequence: TGTGCTAGTGGTTTGTCTCTAGGGACTCTAGCCCCGATTGGCTCCTACAATGAGCAGTTCTTC.

Here the CDR3 reads CASSHRDTYNEQFF. CDR3 coding DNA: TGCGCCAGCAGCCACCGGGACACATACAATGAGCAGTTCTTC. This rearrangement joins TRBV5-1 to TRBJ2-1; TRBD1 is a possible D gene (6 bases). Looked up from germline, CDR1 is SGHRS and CDR2 is YFSETQ. V was pared by 4 bases and J by 4 bases, with 12 bases between. This CDR3 spans 14 amino acids. Variable domain in full (rest from reference TRBV5-1 and TRBJ2-1): KAGVTQTPRYLIKTRGQQVTLSCSPISGHRSVSWYQQTPGQGLQFLFEYFSETQRNKGNFPGRFSGRQFSNSRSEMNVSTLELGDSALYLCASSHRDTYNEQFFGPGTRLTVL.

This chain links TRBV19 with TRBJ1-5, with no clear D. The V gene lost 6 bases and the J gene lost 0 bases, with 21 bases spanning the gap. CDR1 and CDR2 (germline): LNHDA, SQIVND (reference sequence). The CDR3 length is 18 residues. The CDR3 nucleotides are TGTGCCAGTAGATTCAGCGGCAGGCAAAGTTATAGCAATCAGCCCCAGCATTTT. Translating it yields CASRFSGRQSYSNQPQHF. The full variable domain, completed using reference TRBV19 and TRBJ1-5, is DGGITQSPKYLFRKEGQNVTLSCEQNLNHDAMYWYRQDPGQGLRLIYYSQIVNDFQKGDIAEGYSVSREKKESFPLTVTSAQKNPTAFYLCASRFSGRQSYSNQPQHFGDGTRLSIL.

The chain uses TRBV6-1 and TRBJ2-1; the D gene is possibly TRBD2 (6 bases). CDR3 length: 14 residues. In germline, CDR1 is MNHNS, CDR2 SASEGT. Between the trimmed V and J ends, which lost 6 bases and 2 bases, there was a span of 11 bases. The CDR3 region has the DNA TGTGCCAGCAGACGGGAGACCGCCTACAATGAGCAGTTCTTC. It encodes CASRRETAYNEQFF.

Concerning this clone itself: Other DNA sequences from this sample encode an identical CDR3 as well. The rearrangement links TRBV9 to TRBJ2-3; no reliable D call. Germline values: CDR1 SGDLS, CDR2 YYNGEE. The V end was cut by 2 bases, the J end by 0 bases, with 4 bases between. The CDR3 has 13 residues. The CDR3 bases are TGTGCCAGCAGCGTGGTTAGCACAGATACGCAGTATTTT. This sequence encodes CASSVVSTDTQYF.

The chain carries TRBV18 and TRBJ2-2, with 9 bases fitting TRBD2. The length of the CDR3 is 16 residues. Germline CDR1 KGHSH, CDR2 LQKENI. V lost 2 bases, J lost 5 bases, and 6 bases stayed unmatched. In DNA, the CDR3 is TGTGCCAGCTCACCATTGGTAGCGGGAGTTACCGGGGAGCTGTTTTTT. Residues: CASSPLVAGVTGELFF.

V and J are TRBV7-2 and TRBJ1-2, with D unclear. Trimming removed 3 bases from V and 0 bases from J, with 11 bases in between. Germline lookup yields CDR1 SGHTA and CDR2 FQGNSA. This CDR3 contains 15 residues. CDR3 protein: CASSFSDGSNYGYTF. In DNA form, the CDR3 reads TGTGCCAGCAGCTTTTCGGACGGTTCTAACTATGGCTACACCTTC.

The chain recombines TRBV15 with TRBJ1-5; perhaps TRBD1 as D (5 bases). The CDR3 runs to 15 residues. The V gene lost 5 bases and the J gene lost 1 base, with 12 bases spanning the gap. Germline V gene sequence: CDR1 LNHNV, CDR2 YYDKDF (reference sequence). CDR3 in amino acids: CATSRGGASNQPQHF. CDR3 sequence (DNA): TGTGCCACCAGCCGGGGAGGGGCGAGCAATCAGCCCCAGCATTTT.

The sample holds one count of this clone. V usage is TRBV7-9 and J usage is TRBJ2-3; the match to TRBD2 covers 10 bases. CDR1 SEHNR and CDR2 FQNEAQ come from the germline V gene (reference sequence). Germline trimming cut 3 bases from V and 2 bases from J; bases unmatched to any gene: 5. The CDR3 is 16 amino acids. Here the CDR3 reads CASSFGLAEFTDTQYF. CDR3 DNA sequence: TGTGCCAGCAGCTTTGGACTAGCGGAATTCACAGATACGCAGTATTTT.

The rearrangement joins TRBV18 to TRBJ2-7; 11 bases map to TRBD1. From germline, CDR1 is KGHSH and CDR2 LQKENI. The CDR3 covers 15 residues. Trimming took 6 bases from V and 2 from J; bases not matched to a gene: 6. The CDR3 region is CASSDRDRGTYEQYF. CDR3 in DNA: TGTGCCAGCTCCGACCGGGACAGGGGGACCTACGAGCAGTACTTC.

The chain couples TRBV5-1 to TRBJ2-2; D might be TRBD2 (5 bases). The length of the CDR3 is 17 residues. Germline values: CDR1 SGHRS, CDR2 YFSETQ. The V gene lost 1 base and the J gene lost 3 bases, with 16 bases spanning the gap. The CDR3 reads CASSLRDRESDTGELFF. CDR3 DNA sequence: TGCGCCAGCAGCTTGCGGGATCGAGAATCCGACACCGGGGAGCTGTTTTTT.

V and J are TRBV7-8 and TRBJ2-3; TRBD1 agrees at 8 bases. With V trimmed by 3 bases and J by 5 bases, 7 bases remained unmatched. The CDR3 has 15 residues. Looked up from germline, CDR1 is SGHVS and CDR2 is FQNEAQ. The CDR3 DNA reads TGTGCCAGCAGCTTCCAGGGGGCGCGTTTAGATACGCAGTATTTT. Translated, it gives CASSFQGARLDTQYF.

The chain uses TRBV28 and TRBJ1-5; 8 bases map to TRBD1. The J segment lost 5 bases and the V segment lost 4 bases, leaving 10 bases of the junction unmatched. This CDR3 has 16 residues. CDR1 and CDR2 (germline): MDHEN, SYDVKM. This chain's CDR3 is CASSSDRGKWDQPQHF. Here the CDR3 DNA reads TGTGCCAGCAGTTCAGACAGGGGTAAATGGGATCAGCCCCAGCATTTT.

This rearrangement joins TRBV10-2 to TRBJ2-1, with D perhaps matching TRBD2 (5 bases). Germline V gene data show CDR1 as WSHSY and CDR2 as SAAADI. The V end lost 4 bases, the J end lost 5 bases, and 12 bases lay between the germline ends. The CDR3 has 14 amino acids. The chain's CDR3 is CASSGPATNNEQFF. CDR3 nucleotide sequence: TGCGCCAGCAGTGGCCCGGCGACTAACAATGAGCAGTTCTTC.

Note on this clone: Other DNA variants within this sample encode the same CDR3. The rearrangement joins TRBV29-1 to TRBJ2-1, with TRBD2 matching 9 bases. Trimming removed 3 bases from V and 4 bases from J; junction bases left unmatched: 1. This CDR3 region has 13 residues. CDR1 is SQVTM, CDR2 ANQGSEA, per germline. The CDR3 sequence is CSVDLAGYNEQFF. In DNA, the CDR3 is TGCAGCGTTGATCTAGCGGGGTACAATGAGCAGTTCTTC.

The CDR3 sequence: CASRLVGLAISAGGSYKGDEQFF. As DNA, the CDR3 is TGTGCAAGTCGCTTAGTAGGTCTGGCTATTTCGGCGGGAGGAAGTTACAAGGGCGATGAGCAGTTCTTC. V and J are TRBV12-2 and TRBJ2-1; TRBD2 was called by the table and not checked on the DNA. TRBV12-2 constitutes a pseudogene. This CDR3 is 23 amino acids long.

There are a few counts of this clone. V is TRBV25-1 and J is TRBJ2-5; D gene ambiguous. The CDR3 runs 11 residues. Germline CDR1 MGHDK, CDR2 SYGVNS. V dropped 2 bases and J dropped 5 bases, with 3 bases sitting between them. The DNA for the CDR3 is TGTGCCAGCAGTGAAGGGGAGACCCAGTACTTC. Its protein is CASSEGETQYF.

The rearrangement joins TRBV27 to TRBJ2-1, with 7 bases aligning to TRBD1. The CDR3 is 19 residues long. Germline V lookup: CDR1 MNHEY, CDR2 SMNVEV (reference sequence). V lost 6 bases, J lost 0 bases, and 17 bases stayed unmatched. In DNA form, the CDR3 reads TGTGCCAGCAGGACGGCGAGACAGGGACCGAAGAGCTCCTACAATGAGCAGTTCTTC. The encoded protein is CASRTARQGPKSSYNEQFF.

This chain connects TRBV6-1 to TRBJ2-7; D is ambiguous. Germline loops: CDR1 MNHNS, CDR2 SASEGT. V shed 0 bases and J shed 4 bases, with 7 bases lying between them. The CDR3 loop spans 13 amino acids. Written as DNA, the CDR3 is TGTGCCAGCAGTGAAGCGGTCAGGTACGAGCAGTACTTC. Its protein product is CASSEAVRYEQYF.

The chain employs TRBV9 and TRBJ2-7; 8 bases line up with TRBD2. Germline assignment: CDR1 SGDLS and CDR2 YYNGEE. The V segment lost 4 bases and the J segment 3 bases; nucleotides outside the gene matches: 9. This CDR3 contains 15 residues. The CDR3 bases are TGTGCCAGCAGCCCCGGGGGGGCAGGACACTACGAGCAGTACTTC. The encoded protein is CASSPGGAGHYEQYF.

The chain recombines TRBV5-8 with TRBJ2-2, with D maybe TRBD1 (5 bases). Trimming took off 1 base at V and 4 bases at J, with 11 bases between the two ends. CDR3 length: 15 amino acids. Germline loops: CDR1 SGHTS, CDR2 YDEGEE. The CDR3 region is CASSLLPGITGELFF. The CDR3 coding sequence is TGTGCCAGCAGCTTGTTACCAGGGATCACCGGGGAGCTGTTTTTT. Complete variable domain (other parts from reference TRBV5-8 and TRBJ2-2): EAGVTQSPTHLIKTRGQQATLRCSPISGHTSVYWYQQALGLGLQFLLWYDEGEERNRGNFPPRFSGRQFPNYSSELNVNALELEDSALYLCASSLLPGITGELFFGEGSRLTVL.

Notes on this clone: One junction end does not reproduce the germline sequence, and a read error may be involved. Other DNA sequences from this sample encode an identical CDR3 as well. The chain recombines TRBV28 with TRBJ2-1; D is unclear. The germline gives CDR1 MDHEN, CDR2 SYDVKM. The CDR3 totals 11 residues. CDR3 residues: CASSLIGEQFF. The CDR3 DNA is TGTGCCAGTAGTTTAATAGGGGAGCAGTTCTTC.

In regard to this clone: This CDR3 is also generated by other DNA sequences in the sample. The J gene is TRBJ2-7, the V gene TRBV2; D not certain. Germline V gene data show CDR1 as SNHLY and CDR2 as FYNNEI. CDR3 length: 11 amino acids. The germline V and J ends were trimmed by 4 bases and 3 bases, with 4 bases remaining between them. DNA for the CDR3: TGTGCCAGCAGTGGCCGCTACGAGCAGTACTTC. Translation: CASSGRYEQYF.

This chain uses TRBV28 with TRBJ1-2; no definite D call. The ends were cut back, 5 bases at V and 9 bases at J, with 10 bases in the middle. Per germline, CDR1 MDHEN and CDR2 SYDVKM. The CDR3 covers 11 residues. Here the CDR3 reads CASSQTKSYTF. The CDR3 DNA reads TGTGCCAGCAGTCAAACCAAGAGCTACACCTTC.

The chain uses TRBV28 and TRBJ1-2; 7 nucleotides match TRBD1. The junction had 11 bases not matched to a gene; V was cut back by 8 bases and J by 2 bases. The CDR3 totals 15 residues. The germline CDR1 and CDR2 sequences are MDHEN and SYDVKM. The CDR3 nucleotides read TGTGCCAGCTTCAGCCCCGGGACAGAGAACTATGGCTACACCTTC. Translating it yields CASFSPGTENYGYTF.